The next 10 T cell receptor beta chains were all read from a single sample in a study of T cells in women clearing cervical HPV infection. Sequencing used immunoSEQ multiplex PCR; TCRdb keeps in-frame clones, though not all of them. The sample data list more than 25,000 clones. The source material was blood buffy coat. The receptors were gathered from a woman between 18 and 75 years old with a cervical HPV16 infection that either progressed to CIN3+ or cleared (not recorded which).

CDR3 bases read: TGTGCCAGCAGCTTATTGGGGGGACTATCACTAACAGATACG. This translates into CASSLLGGLSLTDT. The full CDR3 sequence reads CASSLLGGLSLTDTQYF. The chain uses TRBV7-6 and TRBJ2-3; 7 positions match TRBD2. The read comes to an end 3 residues before the CDR3 does, leaving the germline J gene to fill in the end. V trimming: 2 bases; J trimming: 3 bases; junction bases outside the gene matches: 11. The germline gives CDR1 SGHVS, CDR2 FNYEAQ. CDR3 size: 17 residues.

The CDR3 DNA, read in part, is TGTGCCAGCGTTAAGGGCTCCGTACCTAGCACAGATACG. As protein: CASVKGSVPSTDT. From start to end, the CDR3 is CASVKGSVPSTDTQYF. V gene TRBV2 combines with J gene TRBJ2-3; D gene uncertain. The read is 3 residues too short to cover the CDR3 end, so that end is filled in from the germline J gene. CDR3 length: 16 residues. The germline CDR1 and CDR2 sequences are SNHLY and FYNNEI. Deletions cut 8 bases from V and 0 bases from J, with 18 bases between.

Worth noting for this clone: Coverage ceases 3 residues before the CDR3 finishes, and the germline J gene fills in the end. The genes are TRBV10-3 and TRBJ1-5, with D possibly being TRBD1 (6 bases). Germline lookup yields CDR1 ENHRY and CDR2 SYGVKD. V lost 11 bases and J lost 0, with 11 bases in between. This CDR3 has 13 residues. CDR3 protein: CASGQNSNQPQHF. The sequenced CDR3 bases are TGTGCCTCAGGACAGAATAGCAATCAGCCC.

Incomplete CDR3 DNA: TGTGCCAGCAGCTTGGGAACAGAGAACACTGAA. Translation gives CASSLGTENTE. The whole CDR3 region reads CASSLGTENTEAFF. J is TRBJ1-1 and V is TRBV5-6; D is uncertain. Read sequence stops 3 residues before the CDR3 end, and the germline J gene provides the missing end. Germline V lookup: CDR1 SGHDT, CDR2 YYEEEE. CDR3 size: 14 residues. V lost 0 bases to trimming and J lost 1 base, with 7 bases between them.

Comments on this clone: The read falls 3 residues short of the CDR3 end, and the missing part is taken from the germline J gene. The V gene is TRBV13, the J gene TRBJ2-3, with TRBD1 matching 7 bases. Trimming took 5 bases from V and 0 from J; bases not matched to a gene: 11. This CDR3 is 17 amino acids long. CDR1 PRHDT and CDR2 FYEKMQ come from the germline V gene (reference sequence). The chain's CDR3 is CASSGLRQGISTDTQYF. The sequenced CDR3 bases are TGTGCCAGCAGCGGACTCCGACAGGGTATAAGCACAGATACG. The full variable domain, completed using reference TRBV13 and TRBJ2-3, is AAGVIQSPRHLIKEKRETATLKCYPIPRHDTVYWYQQGPGQDPQFLISFYEKMQSDKGSIPDRFSAQQFSDYHSELNMSSLELGDSALYFCASSGLRQGISTDTQYFGPGTRLTVL.

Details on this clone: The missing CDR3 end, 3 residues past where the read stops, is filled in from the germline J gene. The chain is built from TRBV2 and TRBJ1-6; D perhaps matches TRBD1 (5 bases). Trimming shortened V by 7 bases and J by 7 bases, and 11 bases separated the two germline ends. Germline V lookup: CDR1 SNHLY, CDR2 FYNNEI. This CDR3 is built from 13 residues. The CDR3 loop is CASNPGGNSPLHF. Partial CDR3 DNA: TGTGCCAGCAATCCCGGGGGGAATTCACCC. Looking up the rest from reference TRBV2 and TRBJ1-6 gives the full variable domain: EPEVTQTPSHQVTQMGQEVILRCVPISNHLYFYWYRQILGQKVEFLVSFYNNEISEKSEIFDDQFSVERPDGSNFTLKIRSTKLEDSAMYFCASNPGGNSPLHFGNGTRLTVT.

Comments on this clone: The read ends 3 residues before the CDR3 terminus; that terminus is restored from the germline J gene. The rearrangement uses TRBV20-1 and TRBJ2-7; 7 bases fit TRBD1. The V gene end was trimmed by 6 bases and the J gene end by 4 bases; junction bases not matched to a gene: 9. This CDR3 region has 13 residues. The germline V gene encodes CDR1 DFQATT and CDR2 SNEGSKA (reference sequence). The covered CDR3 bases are TGCAGTGCCCCGTCCCGGGACAGTTACGAG. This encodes CSAPSRDSYE. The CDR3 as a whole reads CSAPSRDSYEQYF.

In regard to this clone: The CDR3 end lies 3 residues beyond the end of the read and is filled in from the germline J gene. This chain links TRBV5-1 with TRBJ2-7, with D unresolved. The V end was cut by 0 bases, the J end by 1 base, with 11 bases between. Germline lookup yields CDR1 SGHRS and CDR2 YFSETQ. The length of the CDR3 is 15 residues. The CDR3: CASSLDPGPSYEQYF. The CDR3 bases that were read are TGCGCCAGCAGCTTGGATCCAGGTCCATCCTACGAG.

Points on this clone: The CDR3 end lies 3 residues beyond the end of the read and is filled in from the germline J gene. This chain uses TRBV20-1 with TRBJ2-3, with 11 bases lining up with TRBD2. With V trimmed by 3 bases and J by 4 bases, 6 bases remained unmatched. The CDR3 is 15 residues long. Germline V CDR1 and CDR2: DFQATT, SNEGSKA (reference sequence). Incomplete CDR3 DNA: TGCAGTGCTAGCCCGACTAGCGGGGTGGCAGATACG. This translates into CSASPTSGVADT. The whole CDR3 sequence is CSASPTSGVADTQYF.

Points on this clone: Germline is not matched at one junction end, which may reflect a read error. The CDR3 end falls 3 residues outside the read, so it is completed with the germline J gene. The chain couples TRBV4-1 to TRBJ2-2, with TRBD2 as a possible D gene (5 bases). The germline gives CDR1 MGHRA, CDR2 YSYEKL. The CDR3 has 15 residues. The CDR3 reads CTSSQERLARRELFF. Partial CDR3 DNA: TGCACCAGCAGCCAAGAACGGCTAGCCCGAAGGGAG.